The 2 T cell receptor beta chains below come from one sample, sequenced in a study of CD8 T cells in ankylosing spondylitis (dated by TCRdb to about 2017). Library prep was done by 5' RACE. TCRdb records Illumina HiSeq 2500 as the sequencer. TCRdb reworked the public reads: Q25 trimming with fastp, MiXCR clone assembly, productive beta chains retained. Each CDR3 protein gets just one entry, which takes the most common genes and DNA from the rows behind it. For this sample there are about 240,000 distinct CDR3 sequences; around 10% appear just once. The ten largest clones take up approximately 6.6% of the sample. The sequenced sample consisted of blood, either unsorted or a sorted T cell fraction (not recorded which). These receptors all come from a male donor with ankylosing spondylitis or in good health (not recorded which).

The CDR3 DNA reads as TGTGCCAGCAGCGCCTACACAGGGGCTGGGGCCAACGTCCTGACTTTC. It is translated as CASSAYTGAGANVLTF. The gene calls are TRBV9 and TRBJ2-6, with 7 positions matching TRBD1. The germline V gene has CDR1 SGDLS and CDR2 YYNGEE. CDR3 size: 16 residues. The ends lost 3 bases at V and 2 bases at J; junction bases unmatched: 5.

The chain employs TRBV20-1 and TRBJ2-3; D gene ambiguous. Germline CDR1 DFQATT, CDR2 SNEGSKA (reference sequence). V dropped 7 bases and J dropped 0 bases, with 11 bases sitting between them. The CDR3 extends over 13 amino acids. CDR3 sequence reads: CSGLASSTDTQYF. The DNA for the CDR3 is TGCAGTGGGTTAGCAAGCAGCACAGATACGCAGTATTTT.